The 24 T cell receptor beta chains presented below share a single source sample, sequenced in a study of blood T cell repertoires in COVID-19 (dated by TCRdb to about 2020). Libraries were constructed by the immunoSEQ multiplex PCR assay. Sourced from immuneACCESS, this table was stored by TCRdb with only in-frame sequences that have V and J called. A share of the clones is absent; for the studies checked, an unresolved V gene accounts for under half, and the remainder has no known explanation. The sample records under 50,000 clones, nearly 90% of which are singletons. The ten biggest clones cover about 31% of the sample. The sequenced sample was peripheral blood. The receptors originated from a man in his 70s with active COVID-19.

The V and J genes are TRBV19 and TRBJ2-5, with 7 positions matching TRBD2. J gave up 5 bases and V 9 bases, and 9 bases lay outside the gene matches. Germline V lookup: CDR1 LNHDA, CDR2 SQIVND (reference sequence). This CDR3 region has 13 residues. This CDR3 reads CASRLTSWETQYF. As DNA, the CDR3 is TGTGCCAGCCGGTTGACTAGCTGGGAGACCCAGTACTTC.

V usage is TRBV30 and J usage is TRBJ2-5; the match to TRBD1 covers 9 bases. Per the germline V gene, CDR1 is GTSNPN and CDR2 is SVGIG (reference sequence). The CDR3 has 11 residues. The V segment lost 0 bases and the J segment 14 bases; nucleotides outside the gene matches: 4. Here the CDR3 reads CAWSVQGAGYF. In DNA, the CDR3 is TGTGCCTGGAGTGTACAGGGGGCAGGATACTTC.

CDR3 in amino acids: CASSATWGLSAGAYEQYF. CDR3 nucleotides: TGTGCCAGCAGTGCCACATGGGGCCTATCGGCGGGGGCCTACGAGCAGTACTTC. V usage is TRBV28 and J usage is TRBJ2-7; TRBD2 agrees at 7 bases. This CDR3 spans 18 amino acids. Trimming removed 5 bases from V and 2 bases from J; junction bases left unmatched: 18. Germline loops: CDR1 MDHEN, CDR2 SYDVKM.

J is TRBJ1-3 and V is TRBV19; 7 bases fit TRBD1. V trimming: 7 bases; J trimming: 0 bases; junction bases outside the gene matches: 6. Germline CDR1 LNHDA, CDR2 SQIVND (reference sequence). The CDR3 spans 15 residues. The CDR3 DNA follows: TGTGCCAGTACCCCGGACAGGAGCTCTGGAAACACCATATATTTT. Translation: CASTPDRSSGNTIYF.

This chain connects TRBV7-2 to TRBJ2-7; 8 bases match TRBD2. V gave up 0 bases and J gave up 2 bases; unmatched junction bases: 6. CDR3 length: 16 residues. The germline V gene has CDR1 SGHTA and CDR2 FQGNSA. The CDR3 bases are TGTGCCAGCAGCTTAGCCGGGGGGGCCAGAACCTACGAGCAGTACTTC. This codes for CASSLAGGARTYEQYF.

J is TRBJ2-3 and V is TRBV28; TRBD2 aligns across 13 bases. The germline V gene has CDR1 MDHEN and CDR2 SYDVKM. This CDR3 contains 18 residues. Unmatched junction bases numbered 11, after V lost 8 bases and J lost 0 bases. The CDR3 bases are TGTGCCAGCCGAACCCGACTAGCGGGAGGCCCTAGCACAGATACGCAGTATTTT. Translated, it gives CASRTRLAGGPSTDTQYF.

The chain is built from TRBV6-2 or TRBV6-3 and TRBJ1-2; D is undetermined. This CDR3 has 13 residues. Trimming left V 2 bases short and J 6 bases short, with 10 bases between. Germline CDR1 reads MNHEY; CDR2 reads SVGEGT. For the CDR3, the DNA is TGTGCCAGCAGTTACGGTGGAGGTAATGGCTACACCTTC. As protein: CASSYGGGNGYTF.

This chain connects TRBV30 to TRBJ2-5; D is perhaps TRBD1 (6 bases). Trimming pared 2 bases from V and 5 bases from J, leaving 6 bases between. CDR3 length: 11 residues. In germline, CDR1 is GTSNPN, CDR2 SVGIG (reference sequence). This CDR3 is CAWSQGETQYF. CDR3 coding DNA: TGTGCCTGGAGTCAGGGGGAGACCCAGTACTTC.

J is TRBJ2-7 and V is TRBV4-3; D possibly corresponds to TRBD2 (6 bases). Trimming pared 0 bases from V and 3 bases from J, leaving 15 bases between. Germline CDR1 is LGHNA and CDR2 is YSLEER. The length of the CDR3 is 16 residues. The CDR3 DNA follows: TGCGCCAGCAGCCAAGATATGGGACTGGATCTCTACGAGCAGTACTTC. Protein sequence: CASSQDMGLDLYEQYF.

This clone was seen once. The CDR3 sequence: CASSLRGPSYEQYF. The DNA for the CDR3 is TGTGCCAGCAGTTTACGGGGTCCTTCCTACGAGCAGTACTTC. The V gene is TRBV27, the J gene TRBJ2-7; D may be TRBD2 (5 bases). Germline assignment: CDR1 MNHEY and CDR2 SMNVEV (reference sequence). Trimming cost V 2 bases and J 1 base, with 9 bases left between them. This CDR3 has 14 amino acids.

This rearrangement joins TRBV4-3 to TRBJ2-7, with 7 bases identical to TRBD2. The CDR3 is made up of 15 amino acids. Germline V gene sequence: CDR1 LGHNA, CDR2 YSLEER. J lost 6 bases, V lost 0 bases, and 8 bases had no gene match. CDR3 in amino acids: CASSQDWASGGEQYF. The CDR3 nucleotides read TGCGCCAGCAGCCAAGACTGGGCTAGCGGTGGCGAGCAGTACTTC.

As DNA, the CDR3 is TGCGCCAGCAGCCTTAAACAGGGGGTCAATGAGCAGTTCTTC. This sequence encodes CASSLKQGVNEQFF. The chain uses TRBV4-1 and TRBJ2-1; TRBD1 matches 8 bases. V lost 4 bases to trimming and J lost 6 bases; unmatched junction nucleotides: 5. The germline gives CDR1 MGHRA, CDR2 YSYEKL. This CDR3 comprises 14 residues.

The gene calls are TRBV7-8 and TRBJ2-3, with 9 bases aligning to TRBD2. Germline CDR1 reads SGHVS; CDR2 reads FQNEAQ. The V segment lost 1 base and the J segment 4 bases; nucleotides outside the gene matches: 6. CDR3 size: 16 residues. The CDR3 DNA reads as TGTGCCAGCAGCTTAGTTGGCGGGGGGGCGGCAGATACGCAGTATTTT. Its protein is CASSLVGGGAADTQYF.

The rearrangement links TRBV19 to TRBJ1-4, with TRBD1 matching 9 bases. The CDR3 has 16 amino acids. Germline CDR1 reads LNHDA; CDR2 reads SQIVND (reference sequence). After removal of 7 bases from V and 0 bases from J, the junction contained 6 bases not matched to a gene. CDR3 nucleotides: TGTGCCAGTACCCCCGGGACAGGGACAACTAATGAAAAACTGTTTTTT. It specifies CASTPGTGTTNEKLFF.

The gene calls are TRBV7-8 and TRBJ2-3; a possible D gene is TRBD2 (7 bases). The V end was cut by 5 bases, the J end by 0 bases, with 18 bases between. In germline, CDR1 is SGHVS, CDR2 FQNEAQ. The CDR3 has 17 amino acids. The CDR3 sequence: CASSGRGGAFSTDTQYF. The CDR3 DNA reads TGTGCCAGCAGCGGCCGAGGGGGGGCCTTTAGCACAGATACGCAGTATTTT.

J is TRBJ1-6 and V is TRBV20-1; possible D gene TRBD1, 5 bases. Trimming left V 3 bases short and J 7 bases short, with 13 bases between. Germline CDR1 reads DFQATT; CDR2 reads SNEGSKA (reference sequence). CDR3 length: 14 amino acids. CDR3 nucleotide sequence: TGCAGTGCTAGTGAGGGGCCCTTAAATTCACCCCTCCACTTT. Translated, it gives CSASEGPLNSPLHF.

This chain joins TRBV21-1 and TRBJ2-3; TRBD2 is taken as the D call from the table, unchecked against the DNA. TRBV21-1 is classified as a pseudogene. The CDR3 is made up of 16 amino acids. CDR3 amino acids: CASSDRLAGGPDTQYF. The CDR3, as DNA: TGTGCCAGCAGCGACCGACTAGCGGGGGGCCCAGATACGCAGTATTTT.

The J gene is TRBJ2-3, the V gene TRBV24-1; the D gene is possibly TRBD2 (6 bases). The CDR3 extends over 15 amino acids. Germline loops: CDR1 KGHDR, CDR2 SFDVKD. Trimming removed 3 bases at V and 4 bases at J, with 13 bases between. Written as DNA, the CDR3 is TGTGCCACCAGTGATCCCGGGACTGTATCAGATACGCAGTATTTT. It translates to CATSDPGTVSDTQYF.

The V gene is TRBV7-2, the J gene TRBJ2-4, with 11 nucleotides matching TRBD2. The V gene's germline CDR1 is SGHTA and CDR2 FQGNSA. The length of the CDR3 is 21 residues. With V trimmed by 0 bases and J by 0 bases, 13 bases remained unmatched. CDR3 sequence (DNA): TGTGCCAGCAGCTTAGCGCGCGGTAGCGGGAGGGCCAGCCTAGCCAAAAACATTCAGTACTTC. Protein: CASSLARGSGRASLAKNIQYF.

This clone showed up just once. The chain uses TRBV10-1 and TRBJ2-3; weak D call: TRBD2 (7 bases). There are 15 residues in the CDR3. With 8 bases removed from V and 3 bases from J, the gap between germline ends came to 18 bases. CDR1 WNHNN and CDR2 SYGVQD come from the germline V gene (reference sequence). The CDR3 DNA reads TGCGCCAGCGCGGGAAGGGGGGGGGAGACAGATACGCAGTATTTT. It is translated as CASAGRGGETDTQYF.

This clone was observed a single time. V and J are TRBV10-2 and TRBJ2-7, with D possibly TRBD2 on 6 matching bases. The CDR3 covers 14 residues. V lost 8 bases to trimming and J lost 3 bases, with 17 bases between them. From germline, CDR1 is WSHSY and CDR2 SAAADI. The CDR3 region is CASLNFRELYEQYF. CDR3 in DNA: TGCGCCAGCCTCAACTTCCGGGAGCTCTACGAGCAGTACTTC.

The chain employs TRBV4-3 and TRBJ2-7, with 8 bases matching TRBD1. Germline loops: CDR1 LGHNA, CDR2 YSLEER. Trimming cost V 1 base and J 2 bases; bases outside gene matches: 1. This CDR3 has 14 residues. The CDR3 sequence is CASSQGDRTYEQYF. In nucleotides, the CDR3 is TGCGCCAGCAGCCAAGGGGACAGGACCTACGAGCAGTACTTC.

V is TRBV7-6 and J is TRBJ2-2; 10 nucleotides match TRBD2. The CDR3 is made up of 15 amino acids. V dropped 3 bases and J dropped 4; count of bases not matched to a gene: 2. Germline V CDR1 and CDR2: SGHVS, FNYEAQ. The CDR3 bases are TGTGCCAGCAGCTTGAGCGGGGGGGTCACCGGGGAGCTGTTTTTT. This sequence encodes CASSLSGGVTGELFF.

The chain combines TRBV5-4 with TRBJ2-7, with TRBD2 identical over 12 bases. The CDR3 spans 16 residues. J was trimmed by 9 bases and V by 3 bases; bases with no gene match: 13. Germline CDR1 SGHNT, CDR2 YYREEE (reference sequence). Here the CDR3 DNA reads TGTGCCAGCAGCTCAGACTTGGGACTAGCGGGCACCTTGCAGTACTTC. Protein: CASSSDLGLAGTLQYF.